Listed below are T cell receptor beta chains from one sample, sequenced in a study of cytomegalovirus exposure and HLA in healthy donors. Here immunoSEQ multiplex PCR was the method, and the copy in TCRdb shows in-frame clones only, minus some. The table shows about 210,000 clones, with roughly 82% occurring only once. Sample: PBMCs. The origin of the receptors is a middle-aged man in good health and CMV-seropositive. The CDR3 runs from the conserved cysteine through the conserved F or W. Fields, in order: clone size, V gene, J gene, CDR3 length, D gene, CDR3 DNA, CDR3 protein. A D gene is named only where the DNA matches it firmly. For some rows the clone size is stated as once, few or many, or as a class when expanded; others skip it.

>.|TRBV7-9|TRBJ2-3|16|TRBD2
TGTGCCAGCAGCCCTAGCGGGAGGACTAGCACAGATACGCAGTATTTT
CASSPSGRTSTDTQYF
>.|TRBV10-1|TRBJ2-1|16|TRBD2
TGCGCCAGCAGTGACCTAGCGGGAGGGCCGTACAATGAGCAGTTCTTC
CASSDLAGGPYNEQFF
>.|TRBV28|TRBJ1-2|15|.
TGTGCCAGCACCACCCTCAGGGGCCCTAACTATGGCTACACCTTC
CASTTLRGPNYGYTF
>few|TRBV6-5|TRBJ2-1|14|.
TGTGCCAGCAGGTCCGGGACTTGGGGCGATGAGCAGTTCTTC
CASRSGTWGDEQFF
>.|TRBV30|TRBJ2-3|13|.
TGTGCCTGGAGCGCGGGGGCCACAGATACGCAGTATTTT
CAWSAGATDTQYF
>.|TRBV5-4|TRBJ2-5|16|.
TGTGCCAGCAGCCCAAATGGGGGCCCTTACCAAGAGACCCAGTACTTC
CASSPNGGPYQETQYF
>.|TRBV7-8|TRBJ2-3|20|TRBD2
TGTGCCAGCAGCAACCTTGTGGGGGTCGGACTAGCGGGAGACGGAAATACGCAGTATTTT
CASSNLVGVGLAGDGNTQYF
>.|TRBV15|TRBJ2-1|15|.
TGTGCCACCAGCAGAGTTACAGGGGCGGGAAATGAGCAGTTCTTC
CATSRVTGAGNEQFF
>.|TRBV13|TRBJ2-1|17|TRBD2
TGTGCCAGCAGCTCGTGGGGACTAGCCCGCTCCTACAATGAGCAGTTCTTC
CASSSWGLARSYNEQFF
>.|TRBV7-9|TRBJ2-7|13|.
TGTTCCAGCAGCTTAGATGGCGCTGGGCCGCAGTACTTC
CSSSLDGAGPQYF
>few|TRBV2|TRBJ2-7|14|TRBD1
TGTGCCAGCAAGGGACAGAGGAGCTCCTACGAGCAGTACTTC
CASKGQRSSYEQYF
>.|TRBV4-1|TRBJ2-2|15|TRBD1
TGCGCCAGCAGCCCCACACGACAGGGAAGCGGGGAGCTGTTTTTT
CASSPTRQGSGELFF
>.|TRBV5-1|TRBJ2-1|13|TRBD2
TGCGCCAGCACTGTAGCGGGAGTGCTTGAGCAGTTCTTC
CASTVAGVLEQFF
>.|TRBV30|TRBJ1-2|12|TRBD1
TGTGCCTGGAGCAGGGGGAGGTATGGCTACACCTTC
CAWSRGRYGYTF
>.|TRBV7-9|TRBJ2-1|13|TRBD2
TGTGCCAGCAGCTATGGGGGAGGGAATGAGCAGTTCTTC
CASSYGGGNEQFF
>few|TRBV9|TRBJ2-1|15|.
TGTGCCAGCAGCCGGACAGATACGAGTTACAATGAGCAGTTCTTC
CASSRTDTSYNEQFF
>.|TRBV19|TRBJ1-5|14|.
TGTGCCAGTAGTACTGGCCACCCCAATCAGCCCCAGCATTTT
CASSTGHPNQPQHF
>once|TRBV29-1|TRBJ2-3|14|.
TGCAGCGGTCGGGACAACTCCCCCCATGAGCCGCAGTATTTT
CSGRDNSPHEPQYF